The T cell receptor (beta chain) described here comes from a study of control samples from healthy donors and cancer patients. TCRdb's copy holds only in-frame clones and misses some; the assay was immunoSEQ multiplex PCR. The table has 78,000 or so clones, about 80% seen once; the top ten hold more than 12%. Material: blood. This sequence originates from a middle-aged man in good health.

The CDR3 DNA reads TGTGCCTGGACCTCCCGACTAGCGGGAATGACAGATACGCAGTATTTT. It specifies CAWTSRLAGMTDTQYF. The V and J genes are TRBV30 and TRBJ2-3, with TRBD2 identical over 11 bases. The ends lost 4 bases at V and 3 bases at J; junction bases unmatched: 9. Germline CDR1 and CDR2: GTSNPN and SVGIG (reference sequence). The CDR3 is 16 amino acids.